The 24 T cell receptor beta chains presented below share a single source sample, sequenced in a study of blood T cell repertoires in COVID-19. Some clones are missing from TCRdb's copy, which holds only in-frame ones; the method was immunoSEQ multiplex PCR. The sample carries about 97,000 clones, about 80% recorded once. The sequenced sample was peripheral blood. The receptors stem from a man between 65 and 79 years old with acute or convalescent COVID-19.

CDR3 in DNA: TGTGCCAGCTCACAGCTAGGGACAGCCGGCTCCGGAAACACCATATATTTT. It is translated as CASSQLGTAGSGNTIYF. The chain employs TRBV18 and TRBJ1-3; TRBD1 matches at 7 bases. Germline V gives CDR1 KGHSH, CDR2 LQKENI. CDR3 length: 17 amino acids. With 4 bases clipped from V and 4 bases from J, the junction kept 13 bases outside the gene matches.

The J gene is TRBJ1-2, the V gene TRBV7-9; D not resolved. CDR3 size: 16 residues. Trimming shortened V by 2 bases and J by 2 bases, and 15 bases separated the two germline ends. CDR1 and CDR2 from the germline V gene are SEHNR and FQNEAQ (reference sequence). In DNA, the CDR3 is TGTGCCAGCAGCTTAAGCGAAGCGGAGGGAAACTATGGCTACACCTTC. Encoded protein: CASSLSEAEGNYGYTF. Looking up the rest from reference TRBV7-9 and TRBJ1-2 gives the full variable domain: DTGVSQNPRHKITKRGQNVTFRCDPISEHNRLYWYRQTLGQGPEFLTYFQNEAQLEKSRLLSDRFSAERPKGSFSTLEIQRTEQGDSAMYLCASSLSEAEGNYGYTFGSGTRLTVV.

This chain connects TRBV10-3 to TRBJ2-1; TRBD1 aligns across 12 bases. The V gene's germline CDR1 is ENHRY and CDR2 SYGVKD. J lost 9 bases, V lost 0 bases, and 9 bases had no gene match. CDR3 length: 17 amino acids. The CDR3 DNA sequence: TGTGCCATCAGTGAGTCGATGAGGGACAGGGGGCACACTGAGCAGTTCTTC. Residues: CAISESMRDRGHTEQFF.

The chain links TRBV30 to TRBJ2-5; a weak D match, TRBD2 (6 bases). Trimming removed 4 bases from V and 5 bases from J, with 11 bases in between. CDR1 is GTSNPN and CDR2 is SVGIG in the germline V gene (reference sequence). The CDR3 length is 12 residues. DNA for the CDR3: TGTGCCTGGAACGAGGGAGGTGAGACCCAGTACTTC. This gives the protein CAWNEGGETQYF.

The rearrangement uses TRBV6-1 and TRBJ1-6; D gene uncertain. CDR3 length: 11 residues. Trimming stripped 2 bases from V and 12 bases from J, with 5 bases between. Germline V lookup: CDR1 MNHNS, CDR2 SASEGT. CDR3 sequence: CASSEWQPLHF. In DNA, the CDR3 is TGTGCCAGCAGTGAATGGCAACCCCTCCACTTT.

V usage is TRBV11-2 and J usage is TRBJ2-7; no clear D gene. V lost 3 bases and J lost 6, with 9 bases in between. CDR3 length: 12 residues. Germline V lookup: CDR1 SGHAT, CDR2 FQNNGV. In nucleotides, the CDR3 is TGTGCCAGCAGCTTCCTCCCAGGCGAGCAGTACTTC. It specifies CASSFLPGEQYF.

The rearrangement links TRBV7-6 to TRBJ2-7; D gene uncertain. Germline CDR1 and CDR2: SGHVS and FNYEAQ. CDR3 length: 13 amino acids. V was shortened by 5 bases and J by 4 bases, with 12 bases between the two germline ends. CDR3 bases: TGTGCCAGCAGCACGGCGCAGACTTACGAGCAGTACTTC. Translating it yields CASSTAQTYEQYF. Full variable domain (remainder filled in from reference TRBV7-6 and TRBJ2-7): GAGVSQSPRYKVTKRGQDVALRCDPISGHVSLYWYRQALGQGPEFLTYFNYEAQQDKSGLPNDRFSAERPEGSISTLTIQRTEQRDSAMYRCASSTAQTYEQYFGPGTRLTVT.

This sequence joins TRBV19 and TRBJ1-5; TRBD1 is a possible D gene (5 bases). CDR1 and CDR2 (germline): LNHDA, SQIVND (reference sequence). Trimming removed 10 bases from V and 3 bases from J, with 13 bases in between. The CDR3 covers 13 residues. This CDR3 reads CATDDRDNQPQHF. CDR3 coding DNA: TGTGCCACTGATGACAGAGACAATCAGCCCCAGCATTTT.

The chain combines TRBV7-9 with TRBJ1-4, with D unresolved. The germline V gene encodes CDR1 SEHNR and CDR2 FQNEAQ (reference sequence). The V gene lost 5 bases and the J gene lost 0 bases, with 7 bases spanning the gap. CDR3 size: 14 residues. The CDR3 bases are TGTGCCAGCAGCCAGGCATCAACTAATGAAAAACTGTTTTTT. Translated: CASSQASTNEKLFF.

This clone was recorded a few times. This sequence joins TRBV5-4 and TRBJ1-2, with 11 bases matching TRBD1. CDR1 is SGHNT and CDR2 is YYREEE in the germline V gene (reference sequence). The ends lost 0 bases at V and 7 bases at J; junction bases unmatched: 14. This CDR3 spans 18 amino acids. In DNA form, the CDR3 reads TGTGCCAGCAGCTTGGGGACAGGGGGCGCCGGGTATTACGTTGGCTACACCTTC. Translation gives CASSLGTGGAGYYVGYTF.

The rearrangement uses TRBV14 and TRBJ2-2; D may be TRBD2 (5 bases). This CDR3 spans 21 amino acids. CDR1 and CDR2 from the germline V gene are SGHDN and FVKESK. Trimming removed 2 bases at V and 0 bases at J, with 25 bases between. CDR3 in DNA: TGTGCCAGCAGCCAACCCCGACCTAGTCCTAGGGCGGGCACGAACACCGGGGAGCTGTTTTTT. Residues: CASSQPRPSPRAGTNTGELFF.

V and J are TRBV19 and TRBJ2-6; 10 bases align to TRBD2. V shed 4 bases and J 0 bases; nucleotides not matched to a gene: 9. Germline V CDR1 and CDR2: LNHDA, SQIVND (reference sequence). This CDR3 has 19 amino acids. The DNA of the CDR3 is TGTGCCAGTAGTACCCTCCTAGCGGGAGAAAGCTCTGGGGCCAACGTCCTGACTTTC. It yields the protein CASSTLLAGESSGANVLTF.

The rearrangement uses TRBV18 and TRBJ1-3; D is unresolved. The V gene lost 4 bases and the J gene lost 5 bases, with 12 bases spanning the gap. The germline V gene encodes CDR1 KGHSH and CDR2 LQKENI. CDR3 length: 14 amino acids. CDR3 region: CASSLPGSRNTIYF. In DNA, the CDR3 is TGTGCCAGCTCACTGCCCGGGTCGAGAAACACCATATATTTT.

In DNA, the CDR3 is TGTGCCAGCAGCAATAGTCGAACCTACAATGAGCAGTTCTTC. Translated: CASSNSRTYNEQFF. The V gene is TRBV6-5, the J gene TRBJ2-1, with D hard to call. Germline V gene sequence: CDR1 MNHEY, CDR2 SVGAGI. This CDR3 is built from 14 residues. Between the trimmed V and J ends, which lost 6 bases and 2 bases, there was a span of 11 bases.

On this clone: Other DNA sequences in the same sample also yield this CDR3. The chain has TRBV7-8 and TRBJ1-5, with D unclear. The CDR3 has 12 amino acids. V was trimmed by 0 bases and J by 7 bases, leaving 4 bases between them. CDR1 and CDR2 from the germline V gene are SGHVS and FQNEAQ. The CDR3 here is CASSLARQPQHF. In nucleotides, the CDR3 is TGTGCCAGCAGCTTAGCGCGACAGCCCCAGCATTTT.

This chain connects TRBV3-1 (or the pseudogene TRBV3-2) to TRBJ2-1; TRBD2 agrees at 15 bases. The V gene end was trimmed by 2 bases and the J gene end by 9 bases; junction bases not matched to a gene: 8. This CDR3 contains 17 residues. Per germline, CDR1 LGHDT and CDR2 YNNKEL (reference sequence). Here the CDR3 reads CASSQPWTSGGALEQFF. The DNA of the CDR3 is TGTGCCAGCAGCCAACCATGGACTAGCGGGGGGGCCCTTGAGCAGTTCTTC.

The table lists this clone with a few counts. CDR3: CASSPRERELAFF. CDR3 coding DNA: TGTGCCAGCAGCCCCCGGGAGAGGGAGTTGGCTTTCTTT. The J gene is TRBJ1-1, the V gene TRBV7-8; D gene uncertain. With 5 bases removed from V and 11 bases from J, the gap between germline ends came to 18 bases. The CDR3 has 13 residues. Germline V gives CDR1 SGHVS, CDR2 FQNEAQ.

The J gene is TRBJ1-2, the V gene TRBV4-2; D might be TRBD1 (6 bases). The CDR3 loop spans 18 amino acids. CDR1 and CDR2 from the germline V gene are LGHNA and YNFKEQ. Trimming left V 0 bases short and J 2 bases short, with 19 bases between. The CDR3 DNA follows: TGTGCCAGCAGCCAAGAAGGGGGAAGGGTGACCTCCAACTATGGCTACACCTTC. It translates to CASSQEGGRVTSNYGYTF.

The chain has TRBV7-3 and TRBJ2-5; 8 nucleotides line up with TRBD1. The CDR3 length is 16 residues. Germline loops: CDR1 SGHTA, CDR2 FQGTGA. Losses at the gene ends were 5 bases for V and 5 bases for J; bases not matched to a gene: 13. Here the CDR3 DNA reads TGTGCCAGCAGCCCGCAGGGGGCGCGGTCGGGGGAGACCCAGTACTTC. Amino acid sequence: CASSPQGARSGETQYF.

V gene TRBV7-3 combines with J gene TRBJ2-3, with a weak D call TRBD2 (6 bases). From germline, CDR1 is SGHTA and CDR2 FQGTGA. This CDR3 is 16 amino acids long. The V end lost 6 bases, the J end lost 3 bases, and 19 bases lay between the germline ends. The chain's CDR3 is CASSRGYRSGTDTQYF. For the CDR3, the DNA is TGTGCCAGCAGTCGGGGGTACAGGTCCGGGACAGATACGCAGTATTTT.

This chain links TRBV21-1 with TRBJ1-5; the D call of TRBD1 is as the table states it, not checked on the DNA. TRBV21-1 is deemed a pseudogene. The CDR3 spans 19 residues. For the CDR3, the DNA is TGTGCCAGCAGCAATAACTGGACTGGGGGGACAGGAGTTAATCAGCCCCAGCATTTT. Encoded protein: CASSNNWTGGTGVNQPQHF.

This clone appeared a few times. This sequence joins TRBV11-2 and TRBJ2-3, with TRBD2 matching over 8 bases. The J segment lost 8 bases and the V segment lost 1 base, leaving 8 bases of the junction unmatched. The germline V gene encodes CDR1 SGHAT and CDR2 FQNNGV. This CDR3 is 15 amino acids long. The CDR3 protein is CASSLGVASGSTQYF. CDR3 nucleotides: TGTGCCAGCAGCTTAGGGGTGGCTAGCGGGTCTACGCAGTATTTT.

This rearrangement joins TRBV30 to TRBJ1-2; no firm D call. This CDR3 has 15 amino acids. Germline V gene lookup returns CDR1 GTSNPN and CDR2 SVGIG (reference sequence). Trimming removed 0 bases at V and 4 bases at J, with 15 bases between. Written as DNA, the CDR3 is TGTGCCTGGAGTGTACTTTCACCGGGGAGCTATGGCTACACCTTC. As protein: CAWSVLSPGSYGYTF.

The J gene is TRBJ1-1, the V gene TRBV30; TRBD1 matches 7 bases. Germline CDR1 reads GTSNPN; CDR2 reads SVGIG (reference sequence). Trimming at V came to 0 bases and at J to 7 bases, leaving 11 bases not matched to a gene. The CDR3 is made up of 15 amino acids. The CDR3 DNA sequence: TGTGCCTGGAGTGTACCCACCAGGGGGGTAAGTGAAGCTTTCTTT. It codes for CAWSVPTRGVSEAFF.